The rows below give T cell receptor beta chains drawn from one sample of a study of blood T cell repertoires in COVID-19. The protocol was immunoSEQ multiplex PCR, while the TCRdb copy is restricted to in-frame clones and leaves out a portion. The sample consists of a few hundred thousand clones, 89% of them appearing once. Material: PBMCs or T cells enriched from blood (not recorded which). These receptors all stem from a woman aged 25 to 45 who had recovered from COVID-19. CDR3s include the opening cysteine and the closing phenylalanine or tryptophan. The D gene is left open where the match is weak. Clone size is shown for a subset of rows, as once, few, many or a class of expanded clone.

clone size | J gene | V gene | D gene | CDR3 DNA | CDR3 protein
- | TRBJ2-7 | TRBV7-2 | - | TGTGCCAGCAGCTTTTTGACTAGTTCCTACGAGCAGTACTTC | CASSFLTSSYEQYF
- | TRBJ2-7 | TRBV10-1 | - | TGCGCCAGCATACAGAGAGGGTTCCCAGCCTACGAGCAGTACTTC | CASIQRGFPAYEQYF
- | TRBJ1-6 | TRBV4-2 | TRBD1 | TGTGCCAGCAGCCCCCGGGACAGGGACCATAATTCACCCCTCCACTTT | CASSPRDRDHNSPLHF
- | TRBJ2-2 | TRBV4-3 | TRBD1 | TGCGCCAGCAGCCAAGATCTCCCCGGGACAGCGAACACCGGGGAGCTGTTTTTT | CASSQDLPGTANTGELFF
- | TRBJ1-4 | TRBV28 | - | TGTGCCAGCAGTTCCAGGGGCCCGATAAATGAAAAACTGTTTTTT | CASSSRGPINEKLFF
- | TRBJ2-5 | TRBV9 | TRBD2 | TGTGCCAGCAGCGTAGCGGGAGGTAGCCAAGAGACCCAGTACTTC | CASSVAGGSQETQYF
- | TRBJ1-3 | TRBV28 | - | TGTGCCAGCAGTTGGAGGGAAAACACCATATATTTT | CASSWRENTIYF
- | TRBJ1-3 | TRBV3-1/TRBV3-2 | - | TGTGCCAGCACCTCAAGGCCAGGAATCTCTGGAAACACCATATATTTT | CASTSRPGISGNTIYF
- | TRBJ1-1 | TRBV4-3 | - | TGCGCCAGCAGCCAAGATAAACAGACGAACACTGAAGCTTTCTTT | CASSQDKQTNTEAFF
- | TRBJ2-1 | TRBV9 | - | TGTGCCAGCAGCGTGCCCAGGGATGAGCAGTTCTTC | CASSVPRDEQFF
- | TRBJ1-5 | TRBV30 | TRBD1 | TGTGCCTGGAGTGTGGGGACAGGGAATCAGCCCCAGCATTTT | CAWSVGTGNQPQHF
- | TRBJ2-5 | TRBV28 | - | TGTGCCAGCAGTCCCCGTGACAGGAGGGAGACCCAGTACTTC | CASSPRDRRETQYF
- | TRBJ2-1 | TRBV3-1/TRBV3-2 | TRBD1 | TGTGCCAGCAGCCAAGGCCGGGACAGGTGGGTCTCCTACAATGAGCAGTTCTTC | CASSQGRDRWVSYNEQFF
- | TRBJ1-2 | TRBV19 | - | TGTGCCAGTAGAGCGAGGGGAGGCGGCTACACCTTC | CASRARGGGYTF
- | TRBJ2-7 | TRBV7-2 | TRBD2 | TGTGCCAGCAGTCCACTAGCGGTTAGCTCCTACGAGCAGTACTTC | CASSPLAVSSYEQYF
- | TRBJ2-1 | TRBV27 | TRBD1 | TGTGCCAGCAGCGGCGGGACAGGGGTTCAGATCACCTACAATGAGCAGTTCTTC | CASSGGTGVQITYNEQFF
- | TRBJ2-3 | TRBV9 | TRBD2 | TGTGCCAGCAGCGTAGGCCCTAGCGGGAGAAAGGTGGGCGATACGCAGTATTTT | CASSVGPSGRKVGDTQYF
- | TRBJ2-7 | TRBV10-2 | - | TGCGCCAGCAGCTCAGGGGTGGCCTACGAGCAGTACTTC | CASSSGVAYEQYF
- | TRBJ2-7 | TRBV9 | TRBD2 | TGTGCCAGCAGCCGCGGTAGCGGGAACTCCTACGAGCAGTACTTC | CASSRGSGNSYEQYF
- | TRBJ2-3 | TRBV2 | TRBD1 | TGTGCCAGCAGAACCAGGGACAGGGTTGAAGATACGCAGTATTTT | CASRTRDRVEDTQYF
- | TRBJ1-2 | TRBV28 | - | TGTGCCAGCAGTCCCCGACAGTATGGCTACACCTTC | CASSPRQYGYTF
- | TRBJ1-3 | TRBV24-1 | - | TGTGCCACCAGTGATTTTAGTTCCGGGATCAACTCTGGAAACACCATATATTTT | CATSDFSSGINSGNTIYF
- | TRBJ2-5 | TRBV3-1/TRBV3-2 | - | TGTGCCAGCAGCCAAGTAACTAGCTTTCGAATACAGACCCGATACCAAGAGACCCAGTACTTC | CASSQVTSFRIQTRYQETQYF
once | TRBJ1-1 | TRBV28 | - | TGTGCCAGCAGTTTCCCCATGCGGGAGGAAGCTTTCTTT | CASSFPMREEAFF
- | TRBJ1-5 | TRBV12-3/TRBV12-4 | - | TGTGCCAGCAGTCGGACAGACAATCAGCCCCAGCATTTT | CASSRTDNQPQHF
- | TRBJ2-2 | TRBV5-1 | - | TGCGCCAGCAGCTTGTTGGAGGCGAACACCGGGGAGCTGTTTTTT | CASSLLEANTGELFF
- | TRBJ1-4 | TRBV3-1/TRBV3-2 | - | TGTGCCAGCAGCCAAGATCTAAAGGAGGGCGAAAAACTGTTTTTT | CASSQDLKEGEKLFF
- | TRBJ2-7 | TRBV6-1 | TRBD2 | TGTGCCAGCAGTGAGGGGACTAGCGGGTTGTACGAGCAGTACTTC | CASSEGTSGLYEQYF
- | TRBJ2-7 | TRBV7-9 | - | TGTGCCAGCAGCCGAGCAGGCGCCGGGGGCGAGCAGTACTTC | CASSRAGAGGEQYF
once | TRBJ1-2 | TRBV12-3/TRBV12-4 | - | TGTGCCAGCAGTTTAACAGGGACCCGCGGCTACACCTTC | CASSLTGTRGYTF
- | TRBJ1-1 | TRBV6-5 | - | TGTGCCAGCGGTCGTGGTTCGGGCACTGAAGCTTTCTTT | CASGRGSGTEAFF
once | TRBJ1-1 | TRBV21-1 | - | TGTGCCAGCAGCAAAGTATCAGCGAGTCATCCGTACACTGAAGCTTTCTTT | CASSKVSASHPYTEAFF
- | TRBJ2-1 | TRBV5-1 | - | TGCGCCAGCAGCTCGACAGCACTTGAGCAGTTCTTC | CASSSTALEQFF
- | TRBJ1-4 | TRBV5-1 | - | TGCGCCAGCAGCTTGGGGGCACAGAATAATGAAAAACTGTTTTTT | CASSLGAQNNEKLFF
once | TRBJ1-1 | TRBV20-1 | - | TGCAGTGCTACGGGTTCCACTGAAGCTTTCTTT | CSATGSTEAFF
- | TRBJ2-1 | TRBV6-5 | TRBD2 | TGTGCCAGCAGTATAGCGGGGGATGTCGATGAGCAGTTCTTC | CASSIAGDVDEQFF
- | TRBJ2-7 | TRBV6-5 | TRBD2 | TGTGCCAGCAGGGGGACTAACCGCTACGAGCAGTACTTC | CASRGTNRYEQYF
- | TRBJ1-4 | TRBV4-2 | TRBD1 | TGTGCCAGCAGCCATGGGACAGCCGCAACTAATGAAAAACTGTTTTTT | CASSHGTAATNEKLFF
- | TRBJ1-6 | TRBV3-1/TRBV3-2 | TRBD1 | TGTGCCAGCAGTCATATTCCGGGACAGATTAATTCACCCCTCCACTTT | CASSHIPGQINSPLHF
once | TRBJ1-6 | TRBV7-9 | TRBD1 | TGTGCCAGCAGCTTAGAGGGACAGACTTCACCGGGGAATTCACCCCTCCACTTT | CASSLEGQTSPGNSPLHF
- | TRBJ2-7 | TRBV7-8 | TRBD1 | TGTGCCAGCAGCTCCCCATTTGGACAGGGCTCAGGCGAGCAGTACTTC | CASSSPFGQGSGEQYF
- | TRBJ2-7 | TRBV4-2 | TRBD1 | TGTGCCAGCAGCCTCACAGGGGGCCCTGACAGGGTCTACGAGCAGTACTTC | CASSLTGGPDRVYEQYF
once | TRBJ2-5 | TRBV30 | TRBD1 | TGTGCCTGGAGTGTATTCAGGGGGCGCGGAGAGACCCAGTACTTC | CAWSVFRGRGETQYF
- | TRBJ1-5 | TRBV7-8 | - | TGTGCCAGCAGCTTAAACAGGGCGAGCAATCAGCCCCAGCATTTT | CASSLNRASNQPQHF
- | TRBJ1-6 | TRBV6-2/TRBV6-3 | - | TGTGCCAGCAGCCCAGCCCGGGGGGTCCATAATTCACCCCTCCACTTT | CASSPARGVHNSPLHF
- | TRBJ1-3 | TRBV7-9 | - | TGTGCCAGCAGCCGCCGACAGGCTGGAAACACCATATATTTT | CASSRRQAGNTIYF
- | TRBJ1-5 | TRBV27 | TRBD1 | TGTGCCAGCAGTCTACTGGGGGGACAGGTGAATCAGCCCCAGCATTTT | CASSLLGGQVNQPQHF
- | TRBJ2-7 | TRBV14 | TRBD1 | TGTGCCAGCAGCCAACTAATATCGCCGGGACAGGCGTACTTC | CASSQLISPGQAYF
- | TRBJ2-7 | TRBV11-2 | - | TGTGCCAGCAGCTCCGGGGGGACAACCATCTACGAGCAGTACTTC | CASSSGGTTIYEQYF
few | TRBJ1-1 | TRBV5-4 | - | TGTGCCAGCAGCTTGGTTGGGGACATGAACACTGAAGCTTTCTTT | CASSLVGDMNTEAFF
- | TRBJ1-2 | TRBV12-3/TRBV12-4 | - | TGTGCCAGCAGTTTGAGGGGGAGCTATGGCTACACCTTC | CASSLRGSYGYTF
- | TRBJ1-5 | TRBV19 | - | TGTGCCAGCTCCCGCCAGGGGCATAGCAATCAGCCCCAGCATTTT | CASSRQGHSNQPQHF
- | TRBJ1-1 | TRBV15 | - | TGTGCCACCAGCAGAGATTCCATACAAGAAGCTTTCTTT | CATSRDSIQEAFF
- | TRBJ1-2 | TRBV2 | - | TGTGCCAGCAGTGAAGCCAGGGAACCCTATGGCTACACCTTC | CASSEAREPYGYTF
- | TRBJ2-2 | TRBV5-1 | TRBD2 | TGCGCCAGCAGCTTCGGCGGGAGGGCCTCCGGGGAGCTGTTTTTT | CASSFGGRASGELFF
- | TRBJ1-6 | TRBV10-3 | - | TGTGCCACAGAGGACAACTCCTATAATTCACCCCTCCACTTT | CATEDNSYNSPLHF
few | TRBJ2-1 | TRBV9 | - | TGTGCCAGCAGCGTAGAGGGGGGGTTCTATGAGCAGTTCTTC | CASSVEGGFYEQFF